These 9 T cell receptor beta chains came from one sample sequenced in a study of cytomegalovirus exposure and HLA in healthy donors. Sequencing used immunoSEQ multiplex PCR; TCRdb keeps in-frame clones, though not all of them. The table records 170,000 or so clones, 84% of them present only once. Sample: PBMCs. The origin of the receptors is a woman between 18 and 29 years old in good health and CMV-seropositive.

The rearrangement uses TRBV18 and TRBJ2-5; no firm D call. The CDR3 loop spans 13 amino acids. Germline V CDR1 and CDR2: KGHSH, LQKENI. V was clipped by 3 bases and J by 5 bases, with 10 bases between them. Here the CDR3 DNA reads TGTGCCAGCTCACCCGACTTACGGGAGACCCAGTACTTC. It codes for CASSPDLRETQYF.

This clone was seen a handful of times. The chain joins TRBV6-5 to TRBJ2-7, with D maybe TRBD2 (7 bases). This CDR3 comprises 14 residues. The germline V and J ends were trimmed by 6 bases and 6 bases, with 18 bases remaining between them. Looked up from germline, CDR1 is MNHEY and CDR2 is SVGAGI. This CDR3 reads CASRPTGGVGEQYF. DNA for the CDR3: TGTGCCAGCAGACCCACGGGGGGCGTAGGCGAGCAGTACTTC.

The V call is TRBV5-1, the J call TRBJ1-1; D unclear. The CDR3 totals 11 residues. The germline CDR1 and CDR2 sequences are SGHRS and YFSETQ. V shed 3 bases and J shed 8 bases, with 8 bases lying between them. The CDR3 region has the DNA TGCGCCAGCAGCTCCCTCGGGGAAGCTTTCTTT. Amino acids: CASSSLGEAFF.

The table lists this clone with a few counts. Here the CDR3 DNA reads TGTGCCAGCAGCGCCCTAGCGTCATCCTACAATGAGCAGTTCTTC. Translated, it gives CASSALASSYNEQFF. The J gene is TRBJ2-1, the V gene TRBV11-3, with D possibly matching TRBD2 (6 bases). Trimming took 5 bases from V and 1 from J, leaving 12 bases between them. The CDR3 has 15 residues. Germline V gene sequence: CDR1 SGHNT, CDR2 YENEEA.

Written as DNA, the CDR3 is TGTGCCAGCAGCCCACGGACTAGCGGAAACACCGGGGAGCTGTTTTTT. This encodes CASSPRTSGNTGELFF. The V call is TRBV7-3, the J call TRBJ2-2, with 10 bases identical to TRBD2. Trimming took 5 bases from V and 2 from J; bases not matched to a gene: 5. The germline gives CDR1 SGHTA, CDR2 FQGTGA. CDR3 length: 16 amino acids.

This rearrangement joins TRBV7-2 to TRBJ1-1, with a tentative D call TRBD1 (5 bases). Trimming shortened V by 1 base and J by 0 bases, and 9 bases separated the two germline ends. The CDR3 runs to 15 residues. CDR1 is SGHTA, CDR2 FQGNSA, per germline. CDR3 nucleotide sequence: TGTGCCAGCAGCTTAGTGGGGGACTTGAACACTGAAGCTTTCTTT. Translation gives CASSLVGDLNTEAFF.

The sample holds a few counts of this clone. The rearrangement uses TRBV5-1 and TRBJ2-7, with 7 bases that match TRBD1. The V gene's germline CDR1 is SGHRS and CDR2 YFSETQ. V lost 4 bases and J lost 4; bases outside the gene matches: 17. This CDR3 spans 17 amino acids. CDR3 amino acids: CASSLMPQGNREYEQYF. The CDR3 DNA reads TGCGCCAGCAGCCTCATGCCACAGGGGAATAGGGAGTACGAGCAGTACTTC.

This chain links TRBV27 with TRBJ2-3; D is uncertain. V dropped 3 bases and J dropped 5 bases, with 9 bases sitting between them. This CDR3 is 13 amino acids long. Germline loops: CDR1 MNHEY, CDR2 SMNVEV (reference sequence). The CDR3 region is CASSLVTEDTQYF. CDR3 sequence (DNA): TGTGCCAGCAGTTTGGTAACTGAAGATACGCAGTATTTT.

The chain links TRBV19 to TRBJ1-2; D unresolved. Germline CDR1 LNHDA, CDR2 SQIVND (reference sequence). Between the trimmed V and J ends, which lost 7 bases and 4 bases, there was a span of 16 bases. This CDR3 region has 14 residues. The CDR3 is CASTPGGRSYGYTF. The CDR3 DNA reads TGTGCCAGTACCCCCGGAGGCAGGAGCTATGGCTACACCTTC.